A selection of T cell receptor beta chains follows, all from one sample in a study of blood T cell repertoires in COVID-19. This table comes from immunoSEQ multiplex PCR, and its TCRdb copy is limited to in-frame clones, with some not included. The table lists 100,000 to 150,000 clones, roughly 84% of them singletons. Sequencing used peripheral blood. Source of these receptors: a woman in her 30s who had recovered from COVID-19. Both conserved end residues are trimmed from each CDR3. Fields, in order: J gene, V gene, CDR3 protein.

TRBJ1-5	TRBV9	ASSPEAGWPQH
TRBJ1-5	TRBV19	ASSLLDEGNQPQH
TRBJ2-3	TRBV3-1/TRBV3-2	ASSQSGLDTQY
TRBJ2-7	TRBV3-1/TRBV3-2	ASSHRRDTSEQY
TRBJ2-7	TRBV6-5	ASSYSFTGGYEQY
TRBJ2-7	TRBV11-2	ASSTRTSGSYEQY
TRBJ1-4	TRBV3-1/TRBV3-2	ASSQVAGRNEKLF
TRBJ2-7	TRBV10-1	ATSKTGTGKYEQY
TRBJ1-2	TRBV5-1	ASSSLPQGSYGYT
TRBJ1-3	TRBV30	AWIRHSGNTIY
TRBJ2-1	TRBV2	ASSDSRGLASYNEQF
TRBJ2-7	TRBV18	ASSPKDRTYEQY
TRBJ2-7	TRBV5-1	ASSMGQGTATYEQY
TRBJ2-7	TRBV28	ASNGLAGLSSYEQY
TRBJ2-2	TRBV9	ASSVLAGGTGELF
TRBJ1-2	TRBV6-5	ASSYITGTDLLGYT
TRBJ2-5	TRBV6-5	ASSSAGRETQY
TRBJ2-1	TRBV6-5	ASNQDRDNEQF
TRBJ1-1	TRBV9	ASSARGRTEAF
TRBJ2-7	TRBV7-6	ASSLFAGGYSYEQY
TRBJ1-5	TRBV2	ASSSRGISNQPQH
TRBJ2-7	TRBV25-1	ASSAFGTGVYEQY
TRBJ1-2	TRBV18	ASSPPTGSYGYT
TRBJ2-1	TRBV30	AWSVRTNNEQF
TRBJ2-7	TRBV5-1	ASSLALTSGYEQY
TRBJ2-7	TRBV12-3/TRBV12-4	ASSLAGSYEQY
TRBJ1-6	TRBV5-1	ASSLTGGFNSPLH
TRBJ2-1	TRBV11-3	ASSLDYSYNEQF
TRBJ1-1	TRBV14	ASSQVAGAGAF
TRBJ2-7	TRBV19	ASGTYLEQY
TRBJ1-2	TRBV7-8	ASSLGSGTASFYGYT
TRBJ1-5	TRBV4-2	ASSPEFGTGGLSNQPQH
TRBJ1-6	TRBV10-3	AISRETGYNSPLH
TRBJ1-2	TRBV5-1	ASSLGEASGYT
TRBJ2-1	TRBV12-3/TRBV12-4	ASSWTSGEQF
TRBJ2-1	TRBV6-5	ASSYRRTSPMNEQF
TRBJ1-1	TRBV12-3/TRBV12-4	ASSSGHSEAF
TRBJ2-3	TRBV27	ASSLVAGGTDTQY
TRBJ1-1	TRBV12-3/TRBV12-4	ASSPDSTEAF
TRBJ1-2	TRBV27	ASSLGTGSGYT
TRBJ2-1	TRBV5-5	ASSPRSGNDNEQF
TRBJ2-2	TRBV15	ATSRAGTGELF
TRBJ2-7	TRBV5-5	ASSLVGGRGYEQY
TRBJ2-2	TRBV5-1	ASSALQGTGGELF
TRBJ2-3	TRBV12-5	ASAEQRRAEGTDTQY
TRBJ1-4	TRBV18	ASSPSRGGEKLF
TRBJ1-2	TRBV10-2	ASTNLDRGGGYT
TRBJ2-1	TRBV7-3	ASNLILGALNEQF
TRBJ2-1	TRBV11-3	ASSPDSDEQF
TRBJ1-2	TRBV5-6	ASNPTPGTAYGYT
TRBJ2-5	TRBV25-1	ASSDTGVQETQY
TRBJ2-2	TRBV6-4	ASSREHYPKFGTGELF
TRBJ2-5	TRBV16	ASSQVAGIETQY
TRBJ1-4	TRBV14	ASSHNNEKLF
TRBJ2-1	TRBV6-1	ASSYQGDYNEQF
TRBJ2-2	TRBV7-9	ASTSGTGRTGELF
TRBJ1-1	TRBV5-1	ASSGPGQITEAF
TRBJ1-2	TRBV2	ASDRGAGGYT
TRBJ1-1	TRBV5-1	ASSLGANRAEYTEAF
TRBJ2-6	TRBV18	ASSPLLGGSGANVLT